These T cell receptor beta chains were read from a single sample in a study of beta chain features in type 1 diabetes. Clones were sequenced by immunoSEQ multiplex PCR, and TCRdb holds only the in-frame ones, with some missing. The sample lists 360,000 or so clones; about 20% were seen once. The sample comprised naive CD4+ T cells from blood. The receptors shown here come from a woman under 30 in good health. CDR3s include the opening cysteine and the closing phenylalanine or tryptophan. A D gene is named only where the DNA matches it firmly. Only part of the rows carry a size: once, few, many, or a class if the clone is expanded.

cdr3_nt	cdr3_aa	cdr3_length	d_call	j_call	v_call	clone_size
TGTGCCAGTAGTCCCGGGACTTCCTACGAGCAGTACTTC	CASSPGTSYEQYF	13	.	TRBJ2-7	TRBV19	few
TGTGCCTGGAGTGTTGCGGGGAGCACTGAAGCTTTCTTT	CAWSVAGSTEAFF	13	.	TRBJ1-1	TRBV30	few
TGTGCCATCAGTGAAACCGGGACAGACAATGAGCAGTTCTTC	CAISETGTDNEQFF	14	TRBD1	TRBJ2-1	TRBV10-3	.
TGTGCCAGCAGCCAAGCTGAACTTAACTATGGCTACACCTTC	CASSQAELNYGYTF	14	.	TRBJ1-2	TRBV4-2	few
TGTGCCTGGAGTGTGGGGACAGGGGCGTATGGCTACACCTTC	CAWSVGTGAYGYTF	14	TRBD1	TRBJ1-2	TRBV30	.
TGTGCCTGGAGGGCCGGGACAGGCACCTACGAGCAGTACTTC	CAWRAGTGTYEQYF	14	TRBD1	TRBJ2-7	TRBV30	few
.	CASSSSDRGNEQYF	14	.	TRBJ2-7	TRBV5-4	.
TGCGCCAGCAGCTTGGGTGCCCAGGGGATGGGCAATCAGCCCCAGCATTTT	CASSLGAQGMGNQPQHF	17	.	TRBJ1-5	TRBV5-1	.
TGTGCCAGCAGCTCGGGACTCGGGAATCAGCCCCAGCATTTT	CASSSGLGNQPQHF	14	.	TRBJ1-5	TRBV7-9	few
TGTGCCAGCAGGCAGGGCCACACTGAAGCTTTCTTT	CASRQGHTEAFF	12	.	TRBJ1-1	TRBV6-5	.